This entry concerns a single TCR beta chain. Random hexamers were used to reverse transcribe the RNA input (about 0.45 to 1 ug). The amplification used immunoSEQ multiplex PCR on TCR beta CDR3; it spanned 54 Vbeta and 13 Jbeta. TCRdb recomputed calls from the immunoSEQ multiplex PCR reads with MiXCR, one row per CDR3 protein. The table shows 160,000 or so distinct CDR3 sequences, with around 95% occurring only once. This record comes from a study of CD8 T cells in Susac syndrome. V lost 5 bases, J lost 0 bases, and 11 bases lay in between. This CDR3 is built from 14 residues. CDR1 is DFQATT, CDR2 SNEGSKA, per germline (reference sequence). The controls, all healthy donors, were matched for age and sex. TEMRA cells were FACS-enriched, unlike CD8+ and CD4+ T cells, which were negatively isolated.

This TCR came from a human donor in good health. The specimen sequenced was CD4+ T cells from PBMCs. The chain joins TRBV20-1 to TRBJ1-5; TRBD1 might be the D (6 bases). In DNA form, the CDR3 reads TGCAGTGCTCGAGGGGGTAGTAGCAATCAGCCCCAGCATTTT. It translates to CSARGGSSNQPQHF.